These 20 T cell receptor beta chains share one sample of origin, sequenced in a study of molecular identifiers for immune sequencing clone quantification. MiXCR was run by TCRdb on the PCR reads, yielding one entry per CDR3 protein. The sample lists under 600,000 distinct CDR3 sequences; around 25% were seen once. Sequencing was carried out using naive CD8+ T cells from blood, with Jurkat cell RNA spiked in. Stated subset: FACS-sorted CD8+CD4-CCR7+CD45RA+ naive T cells. These receptors were collected from a human donor in good health. Some libraries in this study had Jurkat cell RNA spiked in.

V and J are TRBV20-1 and TRBJ2-3; D may correspond to TRBD1 or TRBD2 (7 bases each). Germline V gene data show CDR1 as DFQATT and CDR2 as SNEGSKA (reference sequence). CDR3 length: 17 amino acids. V lost 6 bases to trimming and J lost 2 bases, with 24 bases between them. The CDR3 reads CSATQGREPTYTDTQYF. CDR3 DNA: TGCAGTGCCACACAGGGGCGGGAGCCAACCTACACAGATACGCAGTATTTT.

In its sample, this clonotype was seen many times. V is TRBV6-6 and J is TRBJ2-1; tentatively, D is TRBD1 or TRBD2 (5 bases each). There are 11 residues in the CDR3. Trimming stripped 5 bases from V and 10 bases from J, with 9 bases between. CDR1 is MNHNY, CDR2 SVGAGI, per germline (reference sequence). CDR3 sequence: CASSDGAEQFF. CDR3 nucleotide sequence: TGTGCCAGCAGTGACGGGGCAGAGCAGTTCTTC.

In its sample, this clonotype was seen many times. The genes are TRBV5-1 and TRBJ1-5; D might be TRBD1 (6 bases). V lost 1 base and J 1 base, leaving 18 bases between the germline ends. From germline, CDR1 is SGHRS and CDR2 YFSETQ. The CDR3 totals 18 residues. CDR3 in DNA: TGCGCCAGCAGCTTGACCCCTGTTAGAGGGACAAGCAATCAGCCCCAGCATTTT. This translates into CASSLTPVRGTSNQPQHF.

This clonotype was seen many times. CDR3 sequence reads: CASSVGYSSYEQYF. CDR3 in DNA: TGTGCCAGCAGCGTAGGGTACAGCTCCTACGAGCAGTACTTC. The chain employs TRBV7-8 and TRBJ2-7, with D uncertain. Trimming removed 5 bases at V and 0 bases at J, with 11 bases between. The CDR3 consists of 14 residues. Germline V gene lookup returns CDR1 SGHVS and CDR2 FQNEAQ. Combining the CDR3 with reference TRBV7-8 and TRBJ2-7 gives the whole variable domain GAGVSQSPRYKVAKRGQDVALRCDPISGHVSLFWYQQALGQGPEFLTYFQNEAQLDKSGLPSDRFFAERPEGSVSTLKIQRTQQEDSAVYLCASSVGYSSYEQYFGPGTRLTVT.

The rearrangement joins TRBV30 to TRBJ1-1; TRBD1 aligns across 11 bases. Germline V gene sequence: CDR1 GTSNPN, CDR2 SVGIG (reference sequence). V shed 5 bases, J shed 4 bases, and the junction held 3 bases outside the gene matches. The CDR3 is made up of 13 amino acids. The CDR3 is CAWGTGGFTEAFF. In nucleotides, the CDR3 is TGTGCCTGGGGGACAGGGGGTTTCACTGAAGCTTTCTTT.

V gene TRBV11-2 combines with J gene TRBJ1-4; D unresolved. V was clipped by 2 bases and J by 1 base, with 8 bases between them. This CDR3 is 15 amino acids long. CDR1 is SGHAT, CDR2 FQNNGV, per germline. The CDR3 is CASSLRPVTNEKLFF. The CDR3 DNA reads as TGTGCCAGCAGCTTACGTCCGGTAACTAATGAAAAACTGTTTTTT.

As regards this clonotype: A read error may be the cause here, since a much bigger clone is one base away. The chain couples TRBV5-1 to TRBJ2-3, with D possibly TRBD2 on 6 matching bases. The CDR3 consists of 16 residues. The ends were cut back, 4 bases at V and 4 bases at J, with 19 bases in the middle. Germline V gene sequence: CDR1 SGHRS, CDR2 YFSETQ. The CDR3 sequence: CASSPVGAGGADTQYF. The CDR3 nucleotides are TGCGCCAGCAGCCCAGTGGGAGCGGGCGGGGCAGATACGCAGTATTTT.

The table lists this clonotype with many counts. This chain uses TRBV4-2 with TRBJ2-3; 7 bases line up with TRBD2. The CDR3 sequence is 15 residues long. CDR1 and CDR2 (germline): LGHNA, YNFKEQ. The J segment lost 4 bases and the V segment lost 0 bases, leaving 4 bases of the junction unmatched. CDR3 nucleotides: TGTGCCAGCAGCCAAGAGGTCCTAGCGGCAGATACGCAGTATTTT. It translates to CASSQEVLAADTQYF.

This clonotype showed up just a few times. The V and J genes are TRBV2 and TRBJ2-5; TRBD2 aligns across 13 bases. Germline V gene lookup returns CDR1 SNHLY and CDR2 FYNNEI. After removal of 3 bases from V and 1 base from J, the junction contained 14 bases not matched to a gene. The CDR3 loop spans 20 amino acids. The DNA of the CDR3 is TGTGCCAGCAGTGACGCGGGACTAGCGGGGAATAAGCTTCGCCAAGAGACCCAGTACTTC. It yields the protein CASSDAGLAGNKLRQETQYF. The full variable domain, in which reference TRBV2 and TRBJ2-5 provide the parts outside the CDR3, is EPEVTQTPSHQVTQMGQEVILRCVPISNHLYFYWYRQILGQKVEFLVSFYNNEISEKSEIFDDQFSVERPDGSNFTLKIRSTKLEDSAMYFCASSDAGLAGNKLRQETQYFGPGTRLLVL.

This chain uses TRBV7-9 with TRBJ1-4; D is unresolved. Germline V CDR1 and CDR2: SEHNR, FQNEAQ (reference sequence). The CDR3 has 15 residues. V lost 6 bases to trimming and J lost 3 bases, with 14 bases between them. Here the CDR3 reads CASSDTLDPNEKLFF. As DNA, the CDR3 is TGTGCCAGCAGTGATACCTTGGACCCTAATGAAAAACTGTTTTTT.

A single count supports this clonotype. At one end the junction does not follow the germline gene, possibly because of a read error. The rearrangement uses TRBV20-1 and TRBJ2-7; 7 bases fit TRBD2. This CDR3 is built from 16 residues. Germline CDR1 DFQATT, CDR2 SNEGSKA (reference sequence). The CDR3 loop is CSARARLAEASCEQYF. The CDR3 coding sequence is TGCAGTGCTAGAGCAAGGCTAGCGGAGGCCTCCTGCGAGCAGTACTTC.

Note on this clonotype: One end of the junction is discordant with germline, which a read error may explain. The chain couples TRBV4-3 to TRBJ2-7, with 7 bases matching TRBD2. The V gene's germline CDR1 is LGHNA and CDR2 YSLEER. The CDR3 runs 14 residues. The CDR3 DNA reads as TGCGCCAGCAGCCAACGACTAGCTGCGGGCGTGCAGCACTTC. Translated, it gives CASSQRLAAGVQHF.

This chain connects TRBV2 to TRBJ2-7; D call uncertain. V lost 8 bases and J lost 3, with 17 bases in between. Germline values: CDR1 SNHLY, CDR2 FYNNEI. This CDR3 has 14 amino acids. The CDR3 DNA reads as TGTGCCAGCTCCCCTCAAGTGCTACACTACGAGCAGTACTTC. The encoded protein is CASSPQVLHYEQYF.

This sequence joins TRBV28 and TRBJ2-7; D is perhaps TRBD2 (5 bases). Trimming took 3 bases from V and 5 from J, leaving 11 bases between them. CDR1 is MDHEN, CDR2 SYDVKM, per germline. The CDR3 has 13 amino acids. This CDR3 is CASSFRGFHEQYF. The DNA for the CDR3 is TGTGCCAGCAGTTTTCGAGGGTTCCACGAGCAGTACTTC.

There are a few counts of this clonotype. The genes are TRBV4-1 and TRBJ1-5; TRBD1 matches 8 bases. This CDR3 has 14 residues. With V trimmed by 3 bases and J by 5 bases, 3 bases remained unmatched. From germline, CDR1 is MGHRA and CDR2 YSYEKL. Here the CDR3 reads CASSHRGHDQPQHF. CDR3 sequence (DNA): TGCGCCAGCAGCCACAGGGGGCACGATCAGCCCCAGCATTTT.

This clonotype appeared a few times. The chain couples TRBV10-3 to TRBJ1-5; no reliable D call. The germline V gene has CDR1 ENHRY and CDR2 SYGVKD. CDR3 size: 15 residues. V dropped 2 bases and J dropped 3 bases, with 11 bases sitting between them. The CDR3 DNA sequence: TGTGCCATCAGTGAGCAGTGGGGAGACAATCAGCCCCAGCATTTT. Translation gives CAISEQWGDNQPQHF.

This clonotype was counted many times. This sequence joins TRBV15 and TRBJ2-2, with no clear D. Germline CDR1 LNHNV, CDR2 YYDKDF (reference sequence). The V and J ends lost 3 bases and 4 bases respectively, with 9 bases between them. The CDR3 length is 14 residues. The CDR3 region is CATSSPLFTGELFF. In DNA form, the CDR3 reads TGTGCCACCAGCAGCCCCCTTTTCACCGGGGAGCTGTTTTTT.

The table lists this clonotype with a few counts. The chain combines TRBV20-1 with TRBJ2-3; TRBD2 matches at 10 bases. Germline V lookup: CDR1 DFQATT, CDR2 SNEGSKA (reference sequence). With 3 bases clipped from V and 2 bases from J, the junction kept 5 bases outside the gene matches. The CDR3 has 15 residues. The CDR3 DNA is TGCAGTGCTAGGGTACTAGCGGGGCCCACAGATACGCAGTATTTT. Protein sequence: CSARVLAGPTDTQYF.

This CDR3 is CATSRMTSGSYEQYF. In DNA form, the CDR3 reads TGTGCCACCAGCAGAATGACTAGCGGGAGTTACGAGCAGTACTTC. This chain uses TRBV15 with TRBJ2-7; 12 nucleotides align to TRBD2. This CDR3 spans 15 amino acids. Germline loops: CDR1 LNHNV, CDR2 YYDKDF (reference sequence). J lost 4 bases, V lost 2 bases, and 3 bases had no gene match.

This clonotype was observed a few times. In this CDR3 the conserved last residue, phenylalanine or tryptophan, is missing, so a read error is likely. This sequence joins TRBV6-2 or TRBV6-3 and TRBJ2-6; possibly TRBD1 for D (6 bases). Deletions cut 7 bases from V and 1 base from J, with 14 bases between. In germline, CDR1 is MNHEY, CDR2 SVGEGT. CDR3 length: 16 amino acids. In DNA, the CDR3 is TGTGCCAGCACCACGAACAGGGCGTCTGGGGCCAACGTCCTGACTTCC. Amino acids: CASTTNRASGANVLTS.